The source of this T cell receptor beta chain is a study of PD-L1 blockade in urothelial cancer. Overall study context: Researchers looked at the blood 3 weeks (second dose) and 6 weeks after treatment began. Specimens of blood held a median count of approximately 150,000 T cells.

Each patient supplied 1 to 8 pretreatment and on-treatment samples. The table came from immunoSEQ multiplex PCR; TCRdb's copy has only in-frame clones and leaves some out. The sample has around 100,000 clones; about 85% are singletons. CDR1 and CDR2 from the germline V gene are GTSNPN and SVGIG (reference sequence). The V end was cut by 2 bases, the J end by 4 bases, with 6 bases between. This CDR3 has 12 residues. The input for sequencing was PBMCs, taken around atezolizumab (anti-PD-L1) treatment. The genes are TRBV30 and TRBJ1-5; D is undetermined. This clonotype originated in a man in his forties or fifties with urothelial cancer. The CDR3 is CAWSTGNQPQHF. CDR3 coding DNA: TGTGCCTGGAGTACTGGTAATCAGCCCCAGCATTTT.